What follows are 24 T cell receptor beta chains derived from one specimen sequenced in a study of T cell clonality in common variable immunodeficiency. TCRdb's copy holds only in-frame clones and misses some; the assay was immunoSEQ multiplex PCR. The repertoire table contains roughly 15,000 clones. Their antigens are not known. Findings and limits, study-wide: In common variable immunodeficiency, TCR beta chains reportedly carried fewer deletions and N-nucleotide insertions.

Sequencing was carried out using peripheral blood mononuclear cells. Every receptor here comes from a human donor with common variable immunodeficiency.

Concerning this clone itself: The sequence runs out 3 residues before the end of the CDR3; the remainder is reconstructed from the germline J gene. The J gene is TRBJ2-4, the V gene TRBV13; D gene ambiguous. From germline, CDR1 is PRHDT and CDR2 FYEKMQ (reference sequence). The CDR3 loop spans 13 amino acids. The part of the CDR3 DNA that was read is TGTGCCAGCAGCTTAGGCCCCCAGAGTGCT. Translating it yields CASSLGPQSA. The entire CDR3 protein reads CASSLGPQSAQYF.

This clone is called medium-sized based on its frequency. The CDR3 extends 3 residues past the end of the read, so its final part is completed from the germline J gene. J is TRBJ2-2 and V is TRBV6-1; TRBD1 might be the D (5 bases). Trimming removed 4 bases at V and 4 bases at J, with 13 bases between. The CDR3 runs 15 residues. CDR1 is MNHNS, CDR2 SASEGT, per germline. The CDR3 bases that were read are TGTGCCAGCAGTGGGCCGGTGACAGCCACCGGGGAG. Translated: CASSGPVTATGE. In full, the CDR3 reads CASSGPVTATGELFF.

Points on this clone: Sequencing ends 3 residues short of the CDR3 end; the germline J gene provides the rest. The J gene is TRBJ2-2, the V gene TRBV19, with 7 positions matching TRBD1. This CDR3 region has 16 residues. Trimming at V came to 2 bases and at J to 1 base, leaving 4 bases not matched to a gene. Germline-derived CDR1 and CDR2 are LNHDA and SQIVND (reference sequence). The chain's CDR3 is CASSIRQGVNTGELFF. CDR3 bases read: TGTGCCAGTAGTATACGGCAGGGGGTGAACACCGGGGAG.

About this clone: The read terminates 3 residues ahead of where the CDR3 ends, so the germline J gene completes it. The rearrangement joins TRBV5-6 to TRBJ1-1, with 10 positions matching TRBD1. CDR1 is SGHDT, CDR2 YYEEEE, per germline. This CDR3 has 14 residues. Germline trimming cut 4 bases from V and 4 bases from J; bases unmatched to any gene: 4. The DNA read from the CDR3 is TGTGCCAGCAGCCAGTGGGACAGGGGCACTGAA. It translates to CASSQWDRGTE. The whole CDR3 sequence is CASSQWDRGTEAFF.

Points on this clone: The DNA ends 3 residues before the CDR3 does, and the rest of the CDR3 is filled in from the germline J gene. The gene calls are TRBV19 and TRBJ2-3, with D possibly matching TRBD1 (6 bases). Germline V gene lookup returns CDR1 LNHDA and CDR2 SQIVND (reference sequence). The V and J ends lost 6 bases and 2 bases respectively, with 12 bases between them. The CDR3 totals 14 residues. CDR3 region: CASRLQGSTDTQYF. The CDR3 DNA, read in part, is TGTGCCAGTAGACTACAGGGTTCCACAGATACG.

A note on this clone: The DNA ends 3 residues before the CDR3 does, and the rest of the CDR3 is filled in from the germline J gene. The chain combines TRBV29-1 with TRBJ2-1, with 10 bases identical to TRBD1. V was pared by 3 bases and J by 8 bases, with 1 base of the junction left unmatched. The CDR3 runs 12 residues. CDR1 and CDR2 (germline): SQVTM, ANQGSEA. The CDR3 loop reads CSVDGQGDEQFF. The DNA read from the CDR3 is TGCAGCGTTGATGGACAGGGGGATGAG.

Regarding this clone: The CDR3 end lies 3 residues beyond the end of the read and is filled in from the germline J gene. This chain joins TRBV4-2 and TRBJ1-2, with D possibly TRBD1 on 6 matching bases. Germline V gene lookup returns CDR1 LGHNA and CDR2 YNFKEQ. The length of the CDR3 is 16 residues. Trimming shortened V by 0 bases and J by 1 base, and 12 bases separated the two germline ends. CDR3 DNA (partial): TGTGCCAGCAGCCAAGATCGGGACACAAGTAACTATGGC. Encoded protein: CASSQDRDTSNYG. The full CDR3 protein reads CASSQDRDTSNYGYTF.

To note about this clone: The read terminates 3 residues before the CDR3 end, so the remaining end is supplied by the germline J gene. Distinct nucleotide sequences in the sample also encode this CDR3. V usage is TRBV5-1 and J usage is TRBJ1-1; 7 nucleotides match TRBD1. In germline, CDR1 is SGHRS, CDR2 YFSETQ. This CDR3 region has 13 residues. Trimming cost V 4 bases and J 4 bases; bases outside gene matches: 4. CDR3 DNA, as far as it was read: TGCGCCAGCAGCCTGAGGGGGCCCACTGAA. It specifies CASSLRGPTE. The entire CDR3 protein reads CASSLRGPTEAFF.

Details on this clone: From the germline J gene comes the end of the CDR3, since the read stops 3 residues before it. The V and J genes are TRBV11-2 and TRBJ2-7; D remains ambiguous. V was shortened by 0 bases and J by 1 base, with 10 bases between the two germline ends. The CDR3 spans 15 residues. CDR1 and CDR2 (germline): SGHAT, FQNNGV. The CDR3 loop reads CASSLDLGGSYEQYF. The DNA read from the CDR3 is TGTGCCAGCAGCTTAGATCTTGGCGGTTCCTACGAG.

On this clone: Sequencing ends 3 residues short of the CDR3 end; the germline J gene provides the rest. The V and J genes are TRBV18 and TRBJ2-7; TRBD1 matches at 9 bases. The CDR3 totals 15 residues. Germline loops: CDR1 KGHSH, CDR2 LQKENI. V shed 2 bases and J 2 bases; nucleotides not matched to a gene: 4. Incomplete CDR3 DNA: TGTGCCAGCTCACCAAGGACAGGGGACGCCTACGAG. Residues: CASSPRTGDAYE. The full CDR3 reads CASSPRTGDAYEQYF.

Details on this clone: The CDR3 end is not reached by the read, which stops 3 residues before it; the germline J gene fills it in. The chain is built from TRBV7-8 and TRBJ2-5; 7 bases agree with TRBD1. V dropped 0 bases and J dropped 1; count of bases not matched to a gene: 5. The CDR3 loop spans 16 amino acids. CDR1 is SGHVS and CDR2 is FQNEAQ in the germline V gene. Incomplete CDR3 DNA: TGTGCCAGCAGCTTAGCGACAACAGGGGCCCAAGAGACC. Translated: CASSLATTGAQET. The whole CDR3 reads CASSLATTGAQETQYF.

The CDR3 is CAWSAPGKLRGYTF. The sequenced CDR3 bases are TGTGCCTGGAGTGCCCCAGGGAAGTTGCGGGGC. V is TRBV30 and J is TRBJ1-2, with TRBD1 as a possible D gene (5 bases). The CDR3 end is not reached by the read, which stops 3 residues before it; the germline J gene fills it in. CDR1 and CDR2 from the germline V gene are GTSNPN and SVGIG (reference sequence). This CDR3 has 14 amino acids.

CDR3 amino acids: CASSPGTGSHEQYF. The sequenced part of the CDR3 DNA is TGTGCCAGCAGCCCCGGGACAGGGAGCCACGAG. The rearrangement uses TRBV7-2 and TRBJ2-7, with 9 bases lining up with TRBD1. The read ends 3 residues shy of where the CDR3 ends; the end is completed using the germline J gene. After removal of 5 bases from V and 5 bases from J, the junction contained 7 bases not matched to a gene. CDR1 is SGHTA and CDR2 is FQGNSA in the germline V gene. The CDR3 runs to 14 residues.

For this clone: The CDR3 end falls 3 residues outside the read, so it is completed with the germline J gene. The chain couples TRBV6-2 or TRBV6-3 to TRBJ2-7; TRBD2 might be the D (5 bases). Between the trimmed V and J ends, which lost 3 bases and 3 bases, there was a span of 15 bases. The CDR3 extends over 15 amino acids. The germline CDR1 and CDR2 sequences are MNHEY and SVGEGT. The sequenced CDR3 bases are TGTGCCAGCAGTTATATGAGGGCCGTATTCTACGAG. This encodes CASSYMRAVFYE. The whole CDR3 region reads CASSYMRAVFYEQYF.

Remarks on this clone: The read terminates 3 residues ahead of where the CDR3 ends, so the germline J gene completes it. The gene calls are TRBV11-3 and TRBJ1-1; 7 nucleotides match TRBD1. Looked up from germline, CDR1 is SGHNT and CDR2 is YENEEA. CDR3 size: 15 residues. The V gene end was trimmed by 0 bases and the J gene end by 2 bases; junction bases not matched to a gene: 3. The CDR3 region is CASSLDGTANTEAFF. CDR3 DNA (partial): TGTGCCAGCAGCTTAGATGGGACAGCAAACACTGAA.

With regard to this clone: The read ends 3 residues shy of where the CDR3 ends; the end is completed using the germline J gene. The rearrangement links TRBV7-6 to TRBJ2-7; 7 bases match TRBD1. The CDR3 totals 15 residues. V lost 0 bases, J lost 6 bases, and 8 bases stayed unmatched. CDR1 and CDR2 from the germline V gene are SGHVS and FNYEAQ. The CDR3 spells CASSLAETGSTEQYF. The sequenced CDR3 bases are TGTGCCAGCAGCTTAGCGGAGACAGGGTCCACCGAG.

Concerning this clone itself: With the read ending 3 residues before the CDR3 end, the germline J gene is used to fill in that end. This chain links TRBV7-3 with TRBJ1-6; possibly TRBD1 for D (5 bases). The CDR3 is made up of 13 amino acids. Germline CDR1 and CDR2: SGHTA and FQGTGA. The V and J ends lost 2 bases and 6 bases respectively, with 5 bases between them. This CDR3 is CASSLGANSPLHF. The sequenced part of the CDR3 DNA is TGTGCCAGCAGCTTAGGGGCTAATTCACCC.

Points on this clone: The CDR3 end lies 3 residues beyond the end of the read and is filled in from the germline J gene. The J gene is TRBJ1-6, the V gene TRBV6-2 or TRBV6-3; maybe TRBD1 (6 bases). This CDR3 region has 16 residues. V lost 3 bases and J 7 bases, leaving 16 bases between the germline ends. Looked up from germline, CDR1 is MNHEY and CDR2 is SVGEGT. The part of the CDR3 DNA that was read is TGTGCCAGCAGTTATTTCGGAGGACAGACCAATTCACCC. This sequence encodes CASSYFGGQTNSP. The entire CDR3 sequence reads CASSYFGGQTNSPLHF.

Comments on this clone: The CDR3 goes on 3 residues after the read ends, and that part is filled in from the germline J gene. V is TRBV10-3 and J is TRBJ2-3; TRBD2 is a possible D gene (6 bases). V gave up 0 bases and J gave up 6 bases, with 13 bases separating them. Germline V gene sequence: CDR1 ENHRY, CDR2 SYGVKD. The CDR3 contains 15 residues. The CDR3 sequence: CAISESAPSGDTQYF. The DNA read from the CDR3 is TGTGCCATCAGTGAGTCGGCTCCGAGCGGGGATACG.

In regard to this clone: The sequenced fragment ends 3 residues before the CDR3 boundary, so the rest is inferred from the germline J gene. The chain recombines TRBV23-1 with TRBJ1-1; D gene ambiguous. TRBV23-1 is known as an ORF, though its function is uncertain. The CDR3 contains 13 residues. V shed 4 bases and J shed 2 bases, with 8 bases lying between them. The CDR3 bases that were read are TGCGCCAGCAGTCTTAGGGTCAACACTGAA. The encoded protein is CASSLRVNTE. The whole CDR3 reads CASSLRVNTEAFF.

Considering frequency, this clone is medium-sized. The read gets to within 3 residues of the CDR3 end, and the germline J gene fills in the rest. The V and J genes are TRBV7-3 and TRBJ2-3, with TRBD2 matching over 10 bases. This CDR3 comprises 17 residues. CDR1 is SGHTA, CDR2 FQGTGA, per germline. The V gene end was trimmed by 2 bases and the J gene end by 2 bases; junction bases not matched to a gene: 7. CDR3 residues: CASSLLASGGDTDTQYF. The CDR3 DNA, read in part, is TGTGCCAGCAGCTTATTGGCTAGCGGGGGTGACACAGATACG.

Of note for this clone: Read coverage stops 3 residues before the CDR3 terminus; the germline J gene supplies the remainder. The V gene is TRBV19, the J gene TRBJ1-5; 9 bases align to TRBD1. From germline, CDR1 is LNHDA and CDR2 SQIVND (reference sequence). CDR3 length: 16 residues. V shed 7 bases and J 3 bases; nucleotides not matched to a gene: 10. Incomplete CDR3 DNA: TGTGCCAGTAATGAGCCGGGACAGGGCTTCAATCAGCCC. Encoded protein: CASNEPGQGFNQP. The CDR3 as a whole reads CASNEPGQGFNQPQHF.

For this clone: The read stops 3 residues short of the end of the CDR3; the missing end is completed from the germline J gene. This chain uses TRBV6-1 with TRBJ1-2, with D perhaps TRBD1 (6 bases). The V gene lost 4 bases and the J gene lost 4 bases, with 7 bases spanning the gap. This CDR3 has 12 residues. The germline gives CDR1 MNHNS, CDR2 SASEGT. CDR3 DNA (partial): TGTGCCAGCAGTGGGGACATCTATGGC. The encoded protein is CASSGDIYG. Given in full, the CDR3 is CASSGDIYGYTF.

Of note for this clone: The read falls 3 residues short of the CDR3 end, and the missing part is taken from the germline J gene. The chain employs TRBV30 and TRBJ1-2; no definite D call. V shed 0 bases and J shed 4 bases, with 6 bases lying between them. The CDR3 runs to 12 residues. Germline CDR1 GTSNPN, CDR2 SVGIG (reference sequence). The covered CDR3 bases are TGTGCCTGGAGTGTATCGGGCTATGGC. It encodes CAWSVSGYG. The whole CDR3 region reads CAWSVSGYGYTF.